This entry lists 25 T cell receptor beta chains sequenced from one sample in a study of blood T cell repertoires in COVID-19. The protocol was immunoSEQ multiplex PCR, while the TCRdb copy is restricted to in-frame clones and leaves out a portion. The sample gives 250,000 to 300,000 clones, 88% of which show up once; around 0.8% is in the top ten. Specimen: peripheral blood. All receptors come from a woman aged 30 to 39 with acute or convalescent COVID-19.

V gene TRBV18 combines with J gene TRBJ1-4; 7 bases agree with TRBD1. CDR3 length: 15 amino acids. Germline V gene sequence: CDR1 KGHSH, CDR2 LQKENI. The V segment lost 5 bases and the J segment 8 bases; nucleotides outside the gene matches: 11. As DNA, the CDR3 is TGTGCCAGCTCATCCCAGCCAGGGGGAGACGAAAAACTGTTTTTT. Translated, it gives CASSSQPGGDEKLFF.

CDR3 sequence reads: CASSSWGQIYSNQPQHF. The CDR3 bases are TGTGCCAGCAGCTCCTGGGGACAGATTTATAGCAATCAGCCCCAGCATTTT. The chain is built from TRBV5-8 and TRBJ1-5; 7 positions agree with TRBD1. Trimming at V came to 3 bases and at J to 0 bases, leaving 9 bases not matched to a gene. The CDR3 totals 17 residues. CDR1 and CDR2 from the germline V gene are SGHTS and YDEGEE.

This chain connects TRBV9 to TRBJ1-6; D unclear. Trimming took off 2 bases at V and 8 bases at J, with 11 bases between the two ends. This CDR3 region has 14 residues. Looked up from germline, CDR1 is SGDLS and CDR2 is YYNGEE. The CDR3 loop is CASSVKATDSPLHF. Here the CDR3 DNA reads TGTGCCAGCAGCGTTAAAGCCACAGATTCACCCCTCCACTTT.

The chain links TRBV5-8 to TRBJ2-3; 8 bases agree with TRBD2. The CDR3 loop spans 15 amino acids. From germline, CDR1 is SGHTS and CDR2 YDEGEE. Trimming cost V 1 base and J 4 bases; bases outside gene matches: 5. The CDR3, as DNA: TGTGCCAGCAGCTTGCGGGCGGGAGGAGCAGATACGCAGTATTTT. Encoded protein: CASSLRAGGADTQYF.

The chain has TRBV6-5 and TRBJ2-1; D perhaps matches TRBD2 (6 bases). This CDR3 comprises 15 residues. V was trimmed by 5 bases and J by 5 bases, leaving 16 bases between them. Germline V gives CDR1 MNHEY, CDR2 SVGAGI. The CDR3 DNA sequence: TGTGCCAGCAGTCAGACTAGAGTTCGGCACAATGAGCAGTTCTTC. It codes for CASSQTRVRHNEQFF.

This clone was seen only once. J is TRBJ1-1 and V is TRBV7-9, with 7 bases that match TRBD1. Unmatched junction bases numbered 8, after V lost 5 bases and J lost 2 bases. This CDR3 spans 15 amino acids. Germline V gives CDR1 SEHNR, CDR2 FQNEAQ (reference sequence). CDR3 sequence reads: CASSRVTGANTEAFF. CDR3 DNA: TGTGCCAGCAGCCGAGTCACAGGGGCAAACACTGAAGCTTTCTTT.

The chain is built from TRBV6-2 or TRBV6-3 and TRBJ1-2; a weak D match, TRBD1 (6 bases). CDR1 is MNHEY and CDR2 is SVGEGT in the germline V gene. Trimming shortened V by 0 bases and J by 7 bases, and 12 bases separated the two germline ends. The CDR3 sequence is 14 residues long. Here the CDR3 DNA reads TGTGCCAGCAGTTACTCGGCAGGGGTGCGTGGCTACACCTTC. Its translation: CASSYSAGVRGYTF.

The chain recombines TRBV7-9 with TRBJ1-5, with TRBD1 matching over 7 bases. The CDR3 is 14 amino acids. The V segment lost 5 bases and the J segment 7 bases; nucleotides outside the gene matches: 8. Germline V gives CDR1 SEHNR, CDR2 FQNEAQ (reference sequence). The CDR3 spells CASSPDRAHQPQHF. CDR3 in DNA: TGTGCCAGCAGCCCCGACAGGGCCCACCAGCCCCAGCATTTT.

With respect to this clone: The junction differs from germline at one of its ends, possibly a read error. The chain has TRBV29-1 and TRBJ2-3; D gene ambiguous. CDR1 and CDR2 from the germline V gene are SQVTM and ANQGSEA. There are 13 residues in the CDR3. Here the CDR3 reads CSVQDVATDTQYF. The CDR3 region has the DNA TGCAGCGTTCAAGACGTGGCCACAGATACGCAGTATTTT.

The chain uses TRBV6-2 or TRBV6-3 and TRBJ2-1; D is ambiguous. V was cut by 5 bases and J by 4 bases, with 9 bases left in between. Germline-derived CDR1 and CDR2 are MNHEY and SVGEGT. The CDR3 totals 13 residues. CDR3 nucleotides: TGTGCCAGCAGTACCAGTCCGTACAATGAGCAGTTCTTC. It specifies CASSTSPYNEQFF.

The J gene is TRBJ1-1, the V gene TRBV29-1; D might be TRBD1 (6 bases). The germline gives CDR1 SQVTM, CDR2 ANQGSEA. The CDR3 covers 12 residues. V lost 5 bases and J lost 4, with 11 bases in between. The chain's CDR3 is CSVTTGSTEAFF. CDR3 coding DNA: TGCAGCGTTACAACAGGGTCCACTGAAGCTTTCTTT.

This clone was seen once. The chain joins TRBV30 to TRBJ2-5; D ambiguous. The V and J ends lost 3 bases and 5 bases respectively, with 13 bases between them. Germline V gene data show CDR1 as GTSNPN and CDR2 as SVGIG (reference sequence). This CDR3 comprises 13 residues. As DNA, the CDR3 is TGTGCCTGGAGCCTGTGGCCGCGGGAGACCCAGTACTTC. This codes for CAWSLWPRETQYF. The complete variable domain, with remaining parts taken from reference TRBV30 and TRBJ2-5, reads SQTIHQWPATLVQPVGSPLSLECTVEGTSNPNLYWYRQAAGRGLQLLFYSVGIGQISSEVPQNLSASRPQDRQFILSSKKLLLSDSGFYLCAWSLWPRETQYFGPGTRLLVL.

Here the CDR3 DNA reads TGTGCCAGCAGCCTCGGACAGGGGGTCGATGGCTACACCTTC. It translates to CASSLGQGVDGYTF. V usage is TRBV7-3 and J usage is TRBJ1-2; 10 nucleotides align to TRBD1. The CDR3 contains 14 residues. The J segment lost 6 bases and the V segment lost 5 bases, leaving 6 bases of the junction unmatched. Looked up from germline, CDR1 is SGHTA and CDR2 is FQGTGA.

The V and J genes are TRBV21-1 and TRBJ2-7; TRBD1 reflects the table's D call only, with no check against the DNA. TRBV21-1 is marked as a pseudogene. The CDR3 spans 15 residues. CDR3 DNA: TGTGCCAGCAGCAAAAGTGCGACAGGGTGGTACGAGCAGTACTTC. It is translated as CASSKSATGWYEQYF.

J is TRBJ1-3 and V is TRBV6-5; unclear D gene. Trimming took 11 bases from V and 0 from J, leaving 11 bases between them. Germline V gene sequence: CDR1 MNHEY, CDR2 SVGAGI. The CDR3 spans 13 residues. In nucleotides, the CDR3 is TGTGCCTGCCGGAGTCCCTCTGGAAACACCATATATTTT. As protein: CACRSPSGNTIYF.

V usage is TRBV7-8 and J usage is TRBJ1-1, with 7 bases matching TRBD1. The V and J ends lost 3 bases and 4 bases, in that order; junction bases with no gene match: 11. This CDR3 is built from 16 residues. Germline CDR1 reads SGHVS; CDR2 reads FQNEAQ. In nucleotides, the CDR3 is TGTGCCAGCAGCTTTCTCGGCAACAGGGGCGCCACTGAAGCTTTCTTT. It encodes CASSFLGNRGATEAFF. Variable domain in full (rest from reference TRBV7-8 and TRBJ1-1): GAGVSQSPRYKVAKRGQDVALRCDPISGHVSLFWYQQALGQGPEFLTYFQNEAQLDKSGLPSDRFFAERPEGSVSTLKIQRTQQEDSAVYLCASSFLGNRGATEAFFGQGTRLTVV.

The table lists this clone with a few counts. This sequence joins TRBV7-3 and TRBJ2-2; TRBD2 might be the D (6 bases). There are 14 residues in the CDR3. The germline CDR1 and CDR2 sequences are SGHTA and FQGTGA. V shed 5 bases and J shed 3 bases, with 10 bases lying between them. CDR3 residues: CASSGGGDTGELFF. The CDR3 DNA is TGTGCCAGCAGCGGAGGAGGGGACACCGGGGAGCTGTTTTTT.

This CDR3 is CASSNEVYRRYSNQPQHF. Here the CDR3 DNA reads TGTGCCAGCAGCAACGAGGTTTATCGGAGGTATAGCAATCAGCCCCAGCATTTT. The genes are TRBV21-1 and TRBJ1-5. TRBV21-1 is a pseudogene. The CDR3 sequence is 18 residues long.

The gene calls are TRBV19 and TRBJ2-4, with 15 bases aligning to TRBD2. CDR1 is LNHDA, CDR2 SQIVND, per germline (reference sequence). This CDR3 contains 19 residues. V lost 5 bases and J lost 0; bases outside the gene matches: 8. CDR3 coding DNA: TGTGCCAGTAGTCCAGGACTAGCGGGAGGGAGACTAGCCAAAAACATTCAGTACTTC. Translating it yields CASSPGLAGGRLAKNIQYF. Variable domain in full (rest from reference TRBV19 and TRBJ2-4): DGGITQSPKYLFRKEGQNVTLSCEQNLNHDAMYWYRQDPGQGLRLIYYSQIVNDFQKGDIAEGYSVSREKKESFPLTVTSAQKNPTAFYLCASSPGLAGGRLAKNIQYFGAGTRLSVL.

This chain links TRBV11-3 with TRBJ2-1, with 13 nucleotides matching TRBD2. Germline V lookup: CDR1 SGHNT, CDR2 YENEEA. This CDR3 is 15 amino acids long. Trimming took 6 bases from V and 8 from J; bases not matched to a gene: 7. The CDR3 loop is CASRPGTSGIHEQFF. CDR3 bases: TGTGCCAGCAGACCCGGGACTAGCGGGATTCATGAGCAGTTCTTC.

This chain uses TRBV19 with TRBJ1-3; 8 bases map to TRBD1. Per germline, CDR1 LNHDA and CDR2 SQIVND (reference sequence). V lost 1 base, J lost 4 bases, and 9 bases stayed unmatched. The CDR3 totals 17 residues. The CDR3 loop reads CASSIGGETGVGNTIYF. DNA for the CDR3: TGTGCCAGTAGTATAGGGGGGGAGACAGGGGTCGGAAACACCATATATTTT.

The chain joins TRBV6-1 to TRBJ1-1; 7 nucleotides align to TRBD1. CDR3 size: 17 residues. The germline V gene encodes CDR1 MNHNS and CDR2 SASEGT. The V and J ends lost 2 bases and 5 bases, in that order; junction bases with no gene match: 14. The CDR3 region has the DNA TGTGCCAGCAGTGAAACCGGGGCAGGGGGATGGAGGACTGAAGCTTTCTTT. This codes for CASSETGAGGWRTEAFF.

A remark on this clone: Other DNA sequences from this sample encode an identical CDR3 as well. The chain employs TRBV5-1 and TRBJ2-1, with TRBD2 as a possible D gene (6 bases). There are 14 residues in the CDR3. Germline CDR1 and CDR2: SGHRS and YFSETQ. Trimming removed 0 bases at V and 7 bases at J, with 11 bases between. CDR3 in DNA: TGCGCCAGCAGCTTGGGAGGCGGGGTAAATGAGCAGTTCTTC. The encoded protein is CASSLGGGVNEQFF.

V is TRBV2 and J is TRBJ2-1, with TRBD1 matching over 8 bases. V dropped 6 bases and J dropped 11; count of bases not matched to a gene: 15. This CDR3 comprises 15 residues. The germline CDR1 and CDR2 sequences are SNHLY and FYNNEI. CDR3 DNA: TGTGCCAGCAGGGCAGGACAGGGCCCTTTCTCCCAGCAGTTCTTC. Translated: CASRAGQGPFSQQFF.

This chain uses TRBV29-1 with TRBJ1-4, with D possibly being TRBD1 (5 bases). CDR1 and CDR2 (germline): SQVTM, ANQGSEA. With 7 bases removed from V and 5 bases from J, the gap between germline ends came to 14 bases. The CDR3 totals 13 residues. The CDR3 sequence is CSARDSPNEKLFF. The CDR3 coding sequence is TGCAGCGCCCGGGACTCTCCAAATGAAAAACTGTTTTTT.